A single sample gave rise to the 20 T cell receptor beta chains below, sequenced in a study of shared clonotypes between healthy human individuals. Data came from immunoSEQ multiplex PCR; TCRdb stores just in-frame clones and leaves some out. The table includes 2,100,000 or so clones, approximately 95% detected once. Source material: naive CD4+ T cells sorted from blood. The subset: CD45RA+ positively selected. The receptors originated from a man younger than 30 in good health.

The V gene is TRBV2, the J gene TRBJ2-5, with 9 bases that match TRBD1. V lost 6 bases, J lost 5 bases, and 4 bases stayed unmatched. The CDR3 has 13 residues. CDR1 and CDR2 from the germline V gene are SNHLY and FYNNEI. The CDR3 here is CASSNRGQETQYF. In nucleotides, the CDR3 is TGTGCCAGCAGCAACAGGGGGCAGGAGACCCAGTACTTC.

V and J are TRBV29-1 and TRBJ2-3; 8 bases agree with TRBD1. The CDR3 runs 15 residues. Germline trimming cut 8 bases from V and 1 base from J; bases unmatched to any gene: 11. CDR1 and CDR2 (germline): SQVTM, ANQGSEA. The CDR3 DNA reads as TGCAGCCTTGGCACAGGGGGTGTAGGCACAGATACGCAGTATTTT. This encodes CSLGTGGVGTDTQYF.

CDR3 DNA: TGTGCCAGCAGTGGGAGACAGGGGGCGGCCAAAAACATTCAGTACTTC. As protein: CASSGRQGAAKNIQYF. V gene TRBV2 combines with J gene TRBJ2-4; the match to TRBD1 covers 10 bases. CDR3 size: 16 residues. Germline values: CDR1 SNHLY, CDR2 FYNNEI. Germline trimming cut 4 bases from V and 1 base from J; bases unmatched to any gene: 4. The full variable domain, completed using reference TRBV2 and TRBJ2-4, is EPEVTQTPSHQVTQMGQEVILRCVPISNHLYFYWYRQILGQKVEFLVSFYNNEISEKSEIFDDQFSVERPDGSNFTLKIRSTKLEDSAMYFCASSGRQGAAKNIQYFGAGTRLSVL.

The V and J genes are TRBV28 and TRBJ1-2, with 10 positions matching TRBD1. The CDR3 has 15 amino acids. The trim removed 6 bases at V and 0 bases at J, leaving 4 bases unmatched. Germline CDR1 and CDR2: MDHEN and SYDVKM. In DNA form, the CDR3 reads TGTGCCAGCAGGGGGACAGGGGCCGCTAACTATGGCTACACCTTC. Translating gives CASRGTGAANYGYTF.

The V call is TRBV30, the J call TRBJ2-7, with D perhaps TRBD1 or TRBD2 (6 bases each). V dropped 6 bases and J dropped 4 bases, with 16 bases sitting between them. This CDR3 comprises 13 residues. The germline CDR1 and CDR2 sequences are GTSNPN and SVGIG (reference sequence). DNA for the CDR3: TGTGCCTGCCAGGTGGGGGGCGCGTACGAGCAGTACTTC. Its translation: CACQVGGAYEQYF.

The chain employs TRBV5-4 and TRBJ2-2; D might be TRBD2 (6 bases). The CDR3 is made up of 13 amino acids. V was clipped by 5 bases and J by 7 bases, with 12 bases between them. Looked up from germline, CDR1 is SGHNT and CDR2 is YYREEE (reference sequence). For the CDR3, the DNA is TGTGCCAGCAGGGATCGGGGGATCGGGGAGCTGTTTTTT. As protein: CASRDRGIGELFF.

The V gene is TRBV5-4, the J gene TRBJ2-2; 8 bases line up with TRBD1. The CDR3 has 15 amino acids. The germline CDR1 and CDR2 sequences are SGHNT and YYREEE (reference sequence). V was pared by 1 base and J by 4 bases, with 3 bases of the junction left unmatched. The CDR3 nucleotides are TGTGCCAGCAGCTTGACAGGGGGGAGCACCGGGGAGCTGTTTTTT. Its translation: CASSLTGGSTGELFF.

The chain combines TRBV5-1 with TRBJ2-1; 14 bases line up with TRBD2. Looked up from germline, CDR1 is SGHRS and CDR2 is YFSETQ. V trimming: 0 bases; J trimming: 12 bases; junction bases outside the gene matches: 5. This CDR3 is built from 15 residues. The CDR3 is CASSLGGLAGDWQFF. CDR3 DNA sequence: TGCGCCAGCAGCTTGGGGGGACTAGCGGGAGACTGGCAGTTCTTC.

The chain employs TRBV7-9 and TRBJ2-5; tentatively, D is TRBD1 or TRBD2 (5 bases each). CDR3 length: 15 residues. Germline assignment: CDR1 SEHNR and CDR2 FQNEAQ (reference sequence). Deletions cut 1 base from V and 2 bases from J, with 11 bases between. CDR3 in amino acids: CASSLVSGTQETQYF. CDR3 nucleotides: TGTGCCAGCAGCTTAGTTTCGGGGACGCAAGAGACCCAGTACTTC.

This clone occurred once. The sample holds other DNA sequences that translate to the same CDR3. The chain couples TRBV6-1 to TRBJ1-5; D gene unclear. This CDR3 is 14 amino acids long. Germline CDR1 MNHNS, CDR2 SASEGT. Trimming cost V 2 bases and J 4 bases, with 9 bases left between them. The CDR3 loop reads CASSESGLNQPQHF. The CDR3, as DNA: TGTGCCAGCAGTGAATCCGGACTGAATCAGCCCCAGCATTTT.

This clone showed up just once. The chain joins TRBV30 to TRBJ2-7, with unresolved D. Germline lookup yields CDR1 GTSNPN and CDR2 SVGIG (reference sequence). The CDR3 sequence is 12 residues long. V was trimmed by 7 bases and J by 0 bases, leaving 10 bases between them. The CDR3 sequence: CALTKSSYEQYF. The CDR3 bases are TGTGCCTTGACAAAGAGCTCCTACGAGCAGTACTTC.

This CDR3 reads CASRLGGRQPQHF. CDR3 bases: TGTGCCAGTCGCCTTGGAGGGAGGCAGCCCCAGCATTTT. This sequence joins TRBV19 and TRBJ1-5; D uncertain. V lost 8 bases and J lost 7, with 15 bases in between. Germline values: CDR1 LNHDA, CDR2 SQIVND (reference sequence). The CDR3 is 13 residues long.

The CDR3 region is CASSYSNTYGYTF. In DNA form, the CDR3 reads TGTGCCAGCAGTTACTCTAACACCTATGGCTACACCTTC. This chain joins TRBV6-5 and TRBJ1-2; D is unresolved. Deletions cut 0 bases from V and 4 bases from J, with 6 bases between. Per germline, CDR1 MNHEY and CDR2 SVGAGI. This CDR3 region has 13 residues.

The chain links TRBV7-8 to TRBJ2-3, with D unresolved. The CDR3 consists of 17 residues. Germline lookup yields CDR1 SGHVS and CDR2 FQNEAQ. The V and J ends lost 2 bases and 0 bases respectively, with 15 bases between them. The CDR3 reads CASSLPAFSDSTDTQYF. The CDR3 DNA reads as TGTGCCAGCAGCTTACCGGCCTTCTCCGATAGCACAGATACGCAGTATTTT.

This chain links TRBV5-6 with TRBJ2-7; D not resolved. The CDR3 length is 18 residues. Germline CDR1 reads SGHDT; CDR2 reads YYEEEE. V gave up 0 bases and J gave up 2 bases, with 21 bases separating them. Here the CDR3 reads CASSLAGRFTVEPYEQYF. DNA of the CDR3: TGTGCCAGCAGCTTGGCAGGTAGATTTACCGTTGAGCCCTACGAGCAGTACTTC. Together with reference TRBV5-6 and TRBJ2-7, the CDR3 gives the full variable domain: DAGVTQSPTHLIKTRGQQVTLRCSPKSGHDTVSWYQQALGQGPQFIFQYYEEEERQRGNFPDRFSGHQFPNYSSELNVNALLLGDSALYLCASSLAGRFTVEPYEQYFGPGTRLTVT.

As DNA, the CDR3 is TGTGCCTGCTCGGGTGCTAGGGCCGAGTACTTC. It translates to CACSGARAEYF. The genes are TRBV13 and TRBJ2-5; unclear D gene. Germline V gene sequence: CDR1 PRHDT, CDR2 FYEKMQ (reference sequence). The CDR3 is 11 amino acids. V was trimmed by 11 bases and J by 12 bases, leaving 19 bases between them.

The chain uses TRBV5-1 and TRBJ2-7; no reliable D call. V gave up 4 bases and J gave up 4 bases, with 18 bases separating them. This CDR3 is built from 15 residues. Germline CDR1 SGHRS, CDR2 YFSETQ. CDR3 residues: CASSLTVGSNYEQYF. In DNA form, the CDR3 reads TGCGCCAGCAGCCTTACTGTGGGGTCGAATTACGAGCAGTACTTC. The full variable domain, its missing parts supplied by reference TRBV5-1 and TRBJ2-7, is KAGVTQTPRYLIKTRGQQVTLSCSPISGHRSVSWYQQTPGQGLQFLFEYFSETQRNKGNFPGRFSGRQFSNSRSEMNVSTLELGDSALYLCASSLTVGSNYEQYFGPGTRLTVT.

The CDR3 DNA reads TGTGCCAGCTCACCACCGGGGACTACTCTTCAAGAGACCCAGTACTTC. This translates into CASSPPGTTLQETQYF. The chain recombines TRBV18 with TRBJ2-5, with 7 bases lining up with TRBD2. J was trimmed by 2 bases and V by 0 bases; bases with no gene match: 6. CDR1 KGHSH and CDR2 LQKENI come from the germline V gene. This CDR3 spans 16 amino acids.

V and J are TRBV10-3 and TRBJ2-1, with TRBD1 matching 9 bases. The CDR3 sequence is 15 residues long. V shed 4 bases and J 4 bases; nucleotides not matched to a gene: 5. Germline CDR1 reads ENHRY; CDR2 reads SYGVKD. The CDR3 DNA follows: TGTGCCATCAGTGGGCCGGGACAGGGTTACAATGAGCAGTTCTTC. It codes for CAISGPGQGYNEQFF.

The chain has TRBV5-1 and TRBJ2-2; no clear D. Trimming took 2 bases from V and 2 from J, leaving 7 bases between them. Germline CDR1 is SGHRS and CDR2 is YFSETQ. The CDR3 runs to 14 residues. The CDR3 bases are TGCGCCAGCAGCTTCCTCGCCAACACCGGGGAGCTGTTTTTT. Its translation is CASSFLANTGELFF.